A single sample is the source of the 30 T cell receptor beta chains below, sequenced in a study of blood T cell repertoires in COVID-19. Some clones are missing from TCRdb's copy, which holds only in-frame ones; the method was immunoSEQ multiplex PCR. The sample holds over 150,000 clones, 65% to 85% seen once. Sequencing was done on a sample of PBMCs or T cells enriched from blood (not recorded which). The receptor set was obtained from a woman aged 25 to 39 who had recovered from COVID-19.

This chain uses TRBV6-1 with TRBJ1-2, with 10 bases lining up with TRBD1. CDR1 is MNHNS, CDR2 SASEGT, per germline. V dropped 3 bases and J dropped 5; count of bases not matched to a gene: 9. CDR3 length equals 16 residues. Written as DNA, the CDR3 is TGTGCCAGCAGTGACAGGACGCCGGGACAGGGGTATGGCTACACCTTC. It encodes CASSDRTPGQGYGYTF.

The sample holds one count of this clone. This chain uses TRBV6-1 with TRBJ1-3; 8 positions match TRBD1. The V gene end was trimmed by 4 bases and the J gene end by 4 bases; junction bases not matched to a gene: 9. This CDR3 contains 16 residues. Per germline, CDR1 MNHNS and CDR2 SASEGT. CDR3 in DNA: TGTGCCAGCAGTGCGGCATCACAGGGGGTCGGAAACACCATATATTTT. It codes for CASSAASQGVGNTIYF.

The chain uses TRBV15 and TRBJ1-2, with 7 bases matching TRBD1. This CDR3 contains 16 residues. The junction had 10 bases not matched to a gene; V was cut back by 4 bases and J by 2 bases. The germline CDR1 and CDR2 sequences are LNHNV and YYDKDF (reference sequence). CDR3: CATSKTRQGSNYGYTF. CDR3 sequence (DNA): TGTGCCACCAGCAAAACTAGACAGGGATCAAACTATGGCTACACCTTC. The full variable domain, in which reference TRBV15 and TRBJ1-2 provide the parts outside the CDR3, is DAMVIQNPRYQVTQFGKPVTLSCSQTLNHNVMYWYQQKSSQAPKLLFHYYDKDFNNEADTPDNFQSRRPNTSFCFLDIRSPGLGDTAMYLCATSKTRQGSNYGYTFGSGTRLTVV.

The chain couples TRBV10-3 to TRBJ2-7; a weak D match, TRBD2 (5 bases). The CDR3 totals 17 residues. Trimming cost V 0 bases and J 0 bases, with 15 bases left between them. Germline lookup yields CDR1 ENHRY and CDR2 SYGVKD. CDR3 amino acids: CAISESGSGANSYEQYF. The CDR3 DNA sequence: TGTGCCATCAGTGAGTCAGGGAGCGGAGCAAACTCCTACGAGCAGTACTTC.

The chain couples TRBV18 to TRBJ2-1; 10 bases agree with TRBD2. CDR1 and CDR2 from the germline V gene are KGHSH and LQKENI. The CDR3 is 14 amino acids. Trimming cost V 5 bases and J 3 bases; bases outside gene matches: 1. The CDR3, as DNA: TGTGCCAGCTCAGGGACTAGCGTCTACAATGAGCAGTTCTTC. Protein: CASSGTSVYNEQFF.

J is TRBJ2-2 and V is TRBV28, with D unresolved. Trimming stripped 4 bases from V and 4 bases from J, with 10 bases between. Germline CDR1 and CDR2: MDHEN and SYDVKM. This CDR3 is built from 14 residues. CDR3: CASSSLVGTGELFF. The CDR3 DNA sequence: TGTGCCAGCAGTTCCCTAGTGGGCACCGGGGAGCTGTTTTTT.

J is TRBJ1-1 and V is TRBV15; no clear D gene. V lost 3 bases, J lost 1 base, and 6 bases lay in between. The CDR3 loop spans 13 amino acids. Germline V gene data show CDR1 as LNHNV and CDR2 as YYDKDF (reference sequence). The CDR3 is CATSRQKNTEAFF. CDR3 DNA sequence: TGTGCCACCAGCAGGCAGAAGAACACTGAAGCTTTCTTT. The variable domain in full, with the rest retrieved from reference TRBV15 and TRBJ1-1, is DAMVIQNPRYQVTQFGKPVTLSCSQTLNHNVMYWYQQKSSQAPKLLFHYYDKDFNNEADTPDNFQSRRPNTSFCFLDIRSPGLGDTAMYLCATSRQKNTEAFFGQGTRLTVV.

The chain carries TRBV5-4 and TRBJ1-3; 11 bases are shared with TRBD1. This CDR3 is 15 amino acids long. V lost 2 bases, J lost 3 bases, and 1 base stayed unmatched. In germline, CDR1 is SGHNT, CDR2 YYREEE (reference sequence). CDR3 sequence reads: CASSFGTGGGNTIYF. The CDR3, as DNA: TGTGCCAGCAGCTTCGGGACAGGGGGTGGAAACACCATATATTTT.

The chain couples TRBV14 to TRBJ1-6; D is possibly TRBD1 (6 bases). V dropped 4 bases and J dropped 7 bases, with 8 bases sitting between them. Looked up from germline, CDR1 is SGHDN and CDR2 is FVKESK. The CDR3 totals 13 residues. CDR3: CASSPRGNSPLHF. DNA of the CDR3: TGTGCCAGCAGCCCCAGGGGCAATTCACCCCTCCACTTT.

The table lists this clone with a count of one. The CDR3 nucleotides read TGCGCCAGCAGCTCGGGACAGGGAGGTGAAAAACTGTTTTTT. Translation gives CASSSGQGGEKLFF. The chain uses TRBV5-1 and TRBJ1-4; 9 nucleotides align to TRBD1. This CDR3 region has 14 residues. Germline-derived CDR1 and CDR2 are SGHRS and YFSETQ. The J segment lost 7 bases and the V segment lost 3 bases, leaving 4 bases of the junction unmatched.

The rearrangement links TRBV7-2 to TRBJ1-6, with 12 bases matching TRBD1. Germline-derived CDR1 and CDR2 are SGHTA and FQGNSA. The junction had 3 bases not matched to a gene; V was cut back by 5 bases and J by 10 bases. The CDR3 runs to 14 residues. The CDR3, as DNA: TGTGCCAGCAGCGGGGACAGGGGGCGATCACCCCTCCACTTT. Protein: CASSGDRGRSPLHF.

This sequence joins TRBV2 and TRBJ2-3; D gene uncertain. Per the germline V gene, CDR1 is SNHLY and CDR2 is FYNNEI. V dropped 9 bases and J dropped 6 bases, with 16 bases sitting between them. CDR3 size: 13 residues. The DNA for the CDR3 is TGTGCCAGTGGTGAGGTTTCCTTGGATACGCAGTATTTT. Translated: CASGEVSLDTQYF.

J is TRBJ1-3 and V is TRBV5-4; no reliable D call. The V end lost 4 bases, the J end lost 0 bases, and 8 bases lay between the germline ends. The CDR3 runs 14 residues. Per the germline V gene, CDR1 is SGHNT and CDR2 is YYREEE (reference sequence). CDR3 coding DNA: TGTGCCAGCAGCGCGGATTTCTCTGGAAACACCATATATTTT. Translated, it gives CASSADFSGNTIYF.

The chain has TRBV7-8 and TRBJ2-7, with 14 bases that match TRBD2. V lost 5 bases to trimming and J lost 6 bases; unmatched junction nucleotides: 6. The CDR3 contains 15 residues. Germline CDR1 reads SGHVS; CDR2 reads FQNEAQ. CDR3 DNA sequence: TGTGCCAGCAGCCTCGGGACTAGCGGGAGTAGCGAGCAGTACTTC. Its protein product is CASSLGTSGSSEQYF.

This chain joins TRBV5-1 and TRBJ1-1, with D possibly TRBD1 on 6 matching bases. V was clipped by 3 bases and J by 2 bases, with 11 bases between them. CDR3 length: 14 amino acids. CDR1 is SGHRS, CDR2 YFSETQ, per germline. Here the CDR3 reads CASSSGTPNTEAFF. CDR3 coding DNA: TGCGCCAGCAGCTCGGGGACACCAAACACTGAAGCTTTCTTT.

The rearrangement uses TRBV6-5 and TRBJ1-5; 11 nucleotides align to TRBD1. V shed 8 bases, J shed 4 bases, and the junction held 4 bases outside the gene matches. The germline gives CDR1 MNHEY, CDR2 SVGAGI. There are 14 residues in the CDR3. For the CDR3, the DNA is TGTGCCAGCGGGGGGACAGGGGGGAATCAGCCCCAGCATTTT. Translated, it gives CASGGTGGNQPQHF.

The rearrangement joins TRBV6-5 to TRBJ1-2, with D possibly matching TRBD1 (6 bases). Germline values: CDR1 MNHEY, CDR2 SVGAGI. CDR3 length: 14 residues. V was clipped by 2 bases and J by 8 bases, with 15 bases between them. The CDR3 DNA is TGTGCCAGCAGTTACACCAGGGGTCGAACGGGCTACACCTTC. It translates to CASSYTRGRTGYTF.

The chain uses TRBV3-1 (or the pseudogene TRBV3-2) and TRBJ2-5; 12 bases line up with TRBD2. V was pared by 6 bases and J by 1 base, with 6 bases of the junction left unmatched. The CDR3 is 16 residues long. In germline, CDR1 is LGHDT, CDR2 YNNKEL (reference sequence). CDR3 protein: CASRTGLAGLQETQYF. CDR3 bases: TGTGCCAGCAGGACCGGACTAGCGGGGCTCCAAGAGACCCAGTACTTC.

CDR3 loop: CASSPGTLGTQYF. For the CDR3, the DNA is TGTGCCAGCAGTCCCGGGACTCTGGGGACCCAGTACTTC. The chain joins TRBV28 to TRBJ2-5, with D maybe TRBD2 (6 bases). The CDR3 extends over 13 amino acids. V was trimmed by 5 bases and J by 7 bases, leaving 14 bases between them. CDR1 is MDHEN and CDR2 is SYDVKM in the germline V gene.

The J gene is TRBJ2-5, the V gene TRBV3-1 (or the pseudogene TRBV3-2); 10 nucleotides agree with TRBD2. V was clipped by 8 bases and J by 4 bases; unmatched bases: 7. The CDR3 runs 14 residues. Germline assignment: CDR1 LGHDT and CDR2 YNNKEL (reference sequence). The CDR3 DNA is TGTGCCAGCCGGCTAGCGGGAGAGGTAGAGACCCAGTACTTC. This sequence encodes CASRLAGEVETQYF.

This clone was picked up one time. V gene TRBV5-3 combines with J gene TRBJ1-3; tentatively, D is TRBD1 (5 bases). TRBV5-3 is filed as an ORF, its function uncertain. This CDR3 has 14 residues. The ends were cut back, 4 bases at V and 8 bases at J, with 16 bases in the middle. The CDR3 loop reads CARSRTGLGDTIYF. The CDR3 region has the DNA TGTGCCAGAAGCAGGACGGGACTCGGAGACACCATATATTTT.

The rearrangement uses TRBV29-1 and TRBJ2-1; the match to TRBD2 covers 10 bases. With 2 bases clipped from V and 2 bases from J, the junction kept 6 bases outside the gene matches. This CDR3 is 16 amino acids long. Per the germline V gene, CDR1 is SQVTM and CDR2 is ANQGSEA. The CDR3: CSVEFRLAGAYNEQFF. CDR3 nucleotides: TGCAGCGTTGAATTCCGGCTAGCGGGAGCCTACAATGAGCAGTTCTTC.

This clone was detected only a few times. The chain uses TRBV25-1 and TRBJ1-3, with D unresolved. Germline V gives CDR1 MGHDK, CDR2 SYGVNS. CDR3 length: 13 amino acids. V lost 4 bases and J lost 4, with 8 bases in between. The CDR3 DNA follows: TGTGCCAGCAGTGGTATACAAGGAAACACCATATATTTT. It codes for CASSGIQGNTIYF.

This chain connects TRBV18 to TRBJ1-3; D ambiguous. CDR1 and CDR2 from the germline V gene are KGHSH and LQKENI. Trimming took 2 bases from V and 3 from J, leaving 11 bases between them. This CDR3 region has 15 residues. CDR3 nucleotide sequence: TGTGCCAGCTCACCAGTGGCAGACAATGGAAACACCATATATTTT. Its translation is CASSPVADNGNTIYF.

The V call is TRBV24-1, the J call TRBJ1-5, with D possibly TRBD1 on 5 matching bases. Deletions cut 7 bases from V and 4 bases from J, with 13 bases between. Per germline, CDR1 KGHDR and CDR2 SFDVKD. The CDR3 runs to 14 residues. The CDR3 here is CATRPPGLNQPQHF. The CDR3, as DNA: TGTGCCACCAGACCACCGGGACTAAATCAGCCCCAGCATTTT.

This chain links TRBV11-2 with TRBJ2-7; the D is unclear. There are 16 residues in the CDR3. Trimming pared 5 bases from V and 7 bases from J, leaving 24 bases between. The germline V gene encodes CDR1 SGHAT and CDR2 FQNNGV. The chain's CDR3 is CASSTLRPLQRWEQYF. DNA of the CDR3: TGTGCCAGCAGCACACTCCGCCCCCTACAGAGATGGGAGCAGTACTTC.

The rearrangement links TRBV28 to TRBJ1-4, with 7 bases matching TRBD1. Germline assignment: CDR1 MDHEN and CDR2 SYDVKM. V lost 10 bases to trimming and J lost 6 bases; unmatched junction nucleotides: 14. This CDR3 is built from 15 residues. CDR3 DNA: TGTGCCACTCGAACATCGCGGGACAGATATGAAAAACTGTTTTTT. Its translation: CATRTSRDRYEKLFF.

J is TRBJ1-1 and V is TRBV28; D is unresolved. From germline, CDR1 is MDHEN and CDR2 SYDVKM. The V and J ends lost 2 bases and 6 bases respectively, with 13 bases between them. This CDR3 region has 14 residues. The CDR3 sequence: CASSLRAVEAEAFF. CDR3 sequence (DNA): TGTGCCAGCAGTTTAAGAGCCGTGGAGGCTGAAGCTTTCTTT.

V and J are TRBV9 and TRBJ2-3; TRBD2 matches 8 bases. The CDR3 sequence is 16 residues long. V gave up 4 bases and J gave up 2 bases; unmatched junction bases: 9. CDR1 is SGDLS, CDR2 YYNGEE, per germline. The CDR3 protein is CASSRREGHSTDTQYF. CDR3 DNA: TGTGCCAGCAGCCGACGGGAGGGCCATTCCACAGATACGCAGTATTTT.

The chain is built from TRBV25-1 and TRBJ2-3; unclear D gene. From germline, CDR1 is MGHDK and CDR2 SYGVNS. This CDR3 comprises 13 residues. Trimming cost V 5 bases and J 4 bases, with 10 bases left between them. The CDR3 DNA follows: TGTGCCAGCAGTTTCAAGCTGGCAGATACGCAGTATTTT. Its translation: CASSFKLADTQYF.